This T cell receptor (beta chain) was found in a study of blood T cell repertoires in COVID-19. Looking at the study overall: COVID-19 samples, acute and convalescent, were from the United States, Italy and Spain. The analysed material was cDNA or gDNA that came from T cells, B-cell-depleted T cells, or PBMCs.

Germline assignment: CDR1 MNHEY and CDR2 SVGEGT. Trimming at V came to 3 bases and at J to 2 bases, leaving 1 base not matched to a gene. This CDR3 is 14 amino acids long. This clone was detected only a few times. Profiled with immunoSEQ multiplex PCR; TCRdb holds only in-frame clones, not every one. The sample contains 120,000 or so clones, about 85% of which appear only once. Sequences were obtained from peripheral blood. The TCR sequence derives from a man older than 75 with active or convalescent COVID-19. J is TRBJ2-3 and V is TRBV6-2 or TRBV6-3; TRBD2 agrees at 8 bases. CDR3 DNA sequence: TGTGCCAGCAGTTATGGACTAGCCACAGATACGCAGTATTTT. Amino acid sequence: CASSYGLATDTQYF.